This is a list of T cell receptor beta chains from one sample in a study of Ad26.COV2.S vaccination and SARS-CoV-2 variants. Profiling relied on immunoSEQ multiplex PCR, and the TCRdb table lists in-frame clones only, not all of them. The profile covers roughly 380,000 clones, with roughly 90% appearing a single time and 3.6% taken by the ten largest. The source was peripheral blood, collected in a trial of Ad26.COV2.S vaccine versus placebo. These receptors all come from a person between 18 and 59 years old who received the Ad26.COV2.S COVID-19 vaccine or a placebo. The CDR3 runs from the conserved cysteine through the conserved F or W. Each record gives: V gene, clone size, J gene, D gene, CDR3 protein, CDR3 DNA. D genes are given only for firm matches. Size tells how often a clone was seen (once, few, many) or the class of an expanded clone, and some rows leave it out.

TRBV3-1/TRBV3-2	.	TRBJ2-1	TRBD1	CASSHTQTRGRHEQFF	TGTGCCAGCAGCCACACCCAAACCAGGGGGCGTCATGAGCAGTTCTTC
TRBV18	.	TRBJ2-2	.	CASTRGPQGNTGELFF	TGTGCCAGCACTCGCGGCCCTCAGGGGAACACCGGGGAGCTGTTTTTT
TRBV9	.	TRBJ2-2	.	CASNSPRAANTGELFF	TGTGCCAGCAACTCCCCCCGGGCAGCGAACACCGGGGAGCTGTTTTTT
TRBV7-2	.	TRBJ1-5	TRBD1	CASSPDRGLHQPQHF	TGTGCCAGCAGCCCCGACAGGGGCTTACATCAGCCCCAGCATTTT
TRBV19	.	TRBJ2-3	TRBD1	CANPRSKQGNTQYF	TGTGCGAACCCGCGATCTAAACAGGGGAACACGCAGTATTTT
TRBV6-5	.	TRBJ2-7	.	CASSELGTLAYEQYF	TGTGCCAGCAGCGAGTTAGGGACCCTAGCCTACGAGCAGTACTTC
TRBV9	.	TRBJ2-3	TRBD1	CASSPGTADTDTQYF	TGTGCCAGCAGCCCCGGGACAGCCGACACAGATACGCAGTATTTT
TRBV7-2	.	TRBJ2-1	.	CASSLGQIGNEQFF	TGTGCCAGCAGCTTAGGACAGATCGGGAATGAGCAGTTCTTC
TRBV7-3	.	TRBJ2-7	TRBD1	CASSLDRGYEQYF	TGTGCCAGCAGCTTAGACAGGGGCTACGAGCAGTACTTC
TRBV28	.	TRBJ1-3	.	CASRTGSSGNTIYF	TGTGCCAGCAGAACCGGGAGCTCTGGAAACACCATATATTTT
TRBV7-9	.	TRBJ2-2	TRBD1	CASRRETGGSGSGELFF	TGTGCCAGCAGGCGAGAAACAGGGGGCTCCGGGTCCGGGGAGCTGTTTTTT
TRBV5-1	few	TRBJ1-2	.	CASRVGLDYGYTF	TGCGCCAGCAGGGTAGGGTTAGACTATGGCTACACCTTC
TRBV5-1	.	TRBJ2-2	.	CASSLPRGTGELFF	TGCGCCAGCAGCCTACCCCGGGGGACCGGGGAGCTGTTTTTT
TRBV27	.	TRBJ2-1	TRBD2	CATGTSGGNEQFF	TGTGCCACCGGGACTAGCGGGGGGAATGAGCAGTTCTTC
TRBV5-1	.	TRBJ2-1	.	CASSSSRSSYNEQFF	TGCGCCAGCAGCTCCTCAAGAAGCTCCTACAATGAGCAGTTCTTC
TRBV4-1	.	TRBJ1-2	.	CASSHDLAGGGYTF	TGCGCCAGCAGCCATGATCTGGCTGGGGGGGGCTACACCTTC
TRBV4-3	.	TRBJ2-3	TRBD2	CASSQDRGGGAFLGDTQYF	TGCGCCAGCAGCCAAGATCGAGGCGGGGGGGCGTTTTTAGGAGATACGCAGTATTTT
TRBV11-2	.	TRBJ1-1	.	CASSLTGAREAFF	TGTGCCAGCAGCTTGACAGGAGCCCGTGAAGCTTTCTTT
TRBV3-1/TRBV3-2	once	TRBJ1-2	.	CASSQMFGGGYGYTF	TGTGCCAGCAGCCAAATGTTCGGTGGAGGCTATGGCTACACCTTC
TRBV6-2/TRBV6-3	.	TRBJ2-5	TRBD1	CASSDRVETQYF	TGTGCCAGCAGTGACAGGGTGGAGACCCAGTACTTC
TRBV7-8	.	TRBJ2-7	TRBD2	CASSRPGGSYEQYF	TGTGCCAGCAGCCGACCGGGGGGCTCCTACGAGCAGTACTTC
TRBV6-1	.	TRBJ2-3	.	CASSRNTDTQYF	TGTGCCAGCAGCCGTAACACAGATACGCAGTATTTT
TRBV12-3/TRBV12-4	.	TRBJ1-4	.	CASSEREKLFF	TGTGCCAGCAGTGAAAGGGAAAAACTGTTTTTT
TRBV19	.	TRBJ1-5	.	CASSMGLRSGQPQHF	TGTGCCAGTAGTATGGGGCTTCGGTCTGGGCAGCCCCAGCATTTT
TRBV6-5	.	TRBJ1-3	.	CASTIASPGNTIYF	TGTGCCAGCACTATTGCCTCCCCTGGAAACACCATATATTTT
TRBV7-9	few	TRBJ1-3	.	CASSLGNTIYF	TGTGCCAGCAGCCTAGGAAACACCATATATTTT
TRBV11-2	few	TRBJ2-3	.	CASSRLGPATDTQYF	TGTGCCAGCAGCCGCCTTGGGCCAGCAACAGATACGCAGTATTTT
TRBV18	.	TRBJ1-6	TRBD1	CASSPLGQETLHF	TGTGCCAGCTCACCCCTCGGACAGGAAACCCTCCACTTT
TRBV7-9	once	TRBJ1-5	.	CASSLGGSGPQHF	TGTGCCAGCAGCTTAGGAGGCTCAGGACCCCAGCATTTT
TRBV6-5	.	TRBJ1-1	.	CASSYIKGSEAFF	TGTGCCAGCAGTTACATAAAGGGGTCTGAAGCTTTCTTT
TRBV11-2	.	TRBJ2-7	.	CASSPRGATSYEQYF	TGTGCCAGCAGCCCTCGTGGGGCAACCTCCTACGAGCAGTACTTC
TRBV2	.	TRBJ1-1	.	CASSEVGIEAFF	TGTGCCAGCAGTGAAGTGGGAATTGAAGCTTTCTTT
TRBV5-1	.	TRBJ2-5	TRBD2	CASSVAAGGETQYF	TGCGCCAGCAGCGTGGCCGCGGGGGGAGAGACCCAGTACTTC
TRBV6-2/TRBV6-3	few	TRBJ1-4	.	CASSYAGGEGEKLFF	TGTGCCAGCAGTTACGCCGGGGGCGAGGGTGAAAAACTGTTTTTT
TRBV5-4	.	TRBJ2-1	TRBD2	CASSLAPLAGYNEQFF	TGTGCCAGCAGCTTGGCCCCACTAGCGGGGTACAATGAGCAGTTCTTC
TRBV4-1	.	TRBJ1-3	.	CASSQVQGRSVDTIYF	TGCGCCAGCAGCCAAGTCCAGGGAAGGTCGGTAGACACCATATATTTT
TRBV11-2	.	TRBJ2-1	TRBD2	CASSLYLAGDSYNEQFF	TGTGCCAGCAGCTTATACCTAGCGGGGGACTCCTACAATGAGCAGTTCTTC
TRBV4-3	.	TRBJ1-1	.	CASSLACFGVNTEAFF	TGCGCCAGCAGCCTTGCCTGCTTCGGGGTGAACACTGAAGCTTTCTTT
TRBV3-1/TRBV3-2	.	TRBJ1-2	.	CASSQDGARSYTF	TGTGCCAGCAGCCAAGACGGAGCCAGAAGCTACACCTTC
TRBV19	once	TRBJ1-1	.	CASSMGGSTEAFF	TGTGCCAGTAGTATGGGGGGGAGTACTGAAGCTTTCTTT
TRBV24-1	.	TRBJ1-1	.	CATSDLQVGELNTEAFF	TGTGCCACCAGTGATCTACAAGTTGGGGAGTTGAACACTGAAGCTTTCTTT
TRBV21-1	.	TRBJ2-3	.	CASNTPATSGGARDTQYF	TGTGCCAGCAACACCCCTGCGACTAGCGGGGGGGCGAGGGATACGCAGTATTTT
TRBV9	.	TRBJ2-7	.	CASSTTSKPYEQYF	TGTGCCAGCAGCACAACAAGTAAACCCTACGAGCAGTACTTC
TRBV27	.	TRBJ2-3	TRBD2	CASSPSSGGHRGTDTQYF	TGTGCCAGCAGTCCATCTAGCGGGGGTCACCGGGGCACAGATACGCAGTATTTT
TRBV5-1	.	TRBJ1-1	.	CASSSSFRVEEAFF	TGCGCCAGCAGCTCCTCTTTCAGGGTGGAGGAAGCTTTCTTT
TRBV4-1	.	TRBJ1-1	.	CASSQGYRGRNTEAFF	TGCGCCAGCAGCCAAGGGTATCGGGGTCGGAACACTGAAGCTTTCTTT
TRBV11-2	.	TRBJ2-7	.	CASSPIWVGSNSYEQYF	TGTGCCAGCAGCCCAATTTGGGTGGGCAGCAACTCCTACGAGCAGTACTTC
TRBV5-1	.	TRBJ2-3	.	CASRPSTDTQYF	TGCGCCAGCAGGCCTAGCACAGATACGCAGTATTTT
TRBV29-1	.	TRBJ1-2	.	CSVARRASLGYTF	TGCAGCGTTGCCCGCAGGGCCTCCCTTGGCTACACCTTC
TRBV4-1	.	TRBJ2-5	TRBD1	CASSGQDQETQYF	TGCGCCAGCAGCGGACAGGACCAAGAGACCCAGTACTTC
TRBV11-2	.	TRBJ2-1	.	CASSLGDSYNEQFF	TGTGCCAGCAGCTTGGGGGACTCCTACAATGAGCAGTTCTTC
TRBV6-4	.	TRBJ1-2	TRBD1	CASRPQGVGYGYTF	TGTGCCAGCAGACCACAGGGGGTCGGCTATGGCTACACCTTC
TRBV19	.	TRBJ2-5	.	CASSLSTGRQETQYF	TGTGCCAGTAGTCTATCGACAGGGAGGCAAGAGACCCAGTACTTC
TRBV7-7	.	TRBJ1-1	TRBD1	CASSSTSRDRVTEAFF	TGTGCTAGCAGCTCTACTAGCCGGGACAGGGTTACTGAAGCTTTCTTT
TRBV10-2	.	TRBJ2-3	.	CASSTPDSRTSTDTQYF	TGCGCCAGCAGTACGCCGGATAGCCGGACTAGCACAGATACGCAGTATTTT